A selection of T cell receptor beta chains follows, all from one sample in a study of T cells after yellow fever vaccination. TCRdb used MiXCR to reprocess the 5' RACE reads, holding one entry per CDR3 protein. The sample yields 300,000 to 400,000 distinct CDR3 sequences, about 10% seen once. The sequenced sample was CD4+ T cells sorted from PBMCs, obtained 45 days after the yellow fever booster vaccination. All receptors come from a man aged 18 to 30 who received the YFV17D yellow fever vaccine. Each CDR3 is given with its conserved first and last residue. The D gene is left open where the match is weak. A row's size may be missing; if present it is once, few, many or a size class.

clone_size: .; j_call: TRBJ2-3; v_call: TRBV20-1; d_call: TRBD2; cdr3_nt: TGCAGTGTAAAGGGACTAGGGAGCACAGATACGCAGTATTTT; cdr3_aa: CSVKGLGSTDTQYF
clone_size: .; j_call: TRBJ2-1; v_call: TRBV4-3; d_call: .; cdr3_nt: TGCGCCAGCAGCCAAGAGCCGGGGGCAGGTGAGCAGTTCTTC; cdr3_aa: CASSQEPGAGEQFF
clone_size: .; j_call: TRBJ2-7; v_call: TRBV7-8; d_call: .; cdr3_nt: TGTGCCAGCAGCTTACTAGAGGTGGGGTACGAGCAGTACTTC; cdr3_aa: CASSLLEVGYEQYF
clone_size: few; j_call: TRBJ1-6; v_call: TRBV4-1; d_call: .; cdr3_nt: TGCGCCAGCAGCCAAGTATTGCAGAGAAGTCGTGGTGATTCACCCCTCCACTTT; cdr3_aa: CASSQVLQRSRGDSPLHF
clone_size: many; j_call: TRBJ1-5; v_call: TRBV7-3; d_call: .; cdr3_nt: TGTGCCAGCAGCTTAAAACCTAATCAGCCCCAGCATTTT; cdr3_aa: CASSLKPNQPQHF
clone_size: few; j_call: TRBJ2-1; v_call: TRBV7-3; d_call: TRBD2; cdr3_nt: TGTGCCAGCAGCCAACGAGGGACTAGCCGTTACAATGAGCAGTTCTTC; cdr3_aa: CASSQRGTSRYNEQFF
clone_size: few; j_call: TRBJ1-1; v_call: TRBV7-3; d_call: TRBD1; cdr3_nt: TGTGCCAGCAGCTTACAGGGGGCGATGAATGGAGCTTTCTTT; cdr3_aa: CASSLQGAMNGAFF
clone_size: few; j_call: TRBJ2-5; v_call: TRBV18; d_call: .; cdr3_nt: TGTGCCAGCTCACCACCGGACACAGGGACCCAGTACTTC; cdr3_aa: CASSPPDTGTQYF
clone_size: many; j_call: TRBJ2-3; v_call: TRBV11-2; d_call: TRBD1; cdr3_nt: TGTGCCAGCAGCTTAGAGGCCGGGACAGGGGCTCCTCCTCAGTATTTT; cdr3_aa: CASSLEAGTGAPPQYF
clone_size: few; j_call: TRBJ1-2; v_call: TRBV12-3/TRBV12-4; d_call: .; cdr3_nt: TGTGCCAGCAGTCTCCGGGGGGTTGGCTACACCTTC; cdr3_aa: CASSLRGVGYTF
clone_size: few; j_call: TRBJ1-1; v_call: TRBV20-1; d_call: .; cdr3_nt: TGCAGTGCAACTCAAGGGCGGGACACTGAAGCTTTCTTT; cdr3_aa: CSATQGRDTEAFF
clone_size: .; j_call: TRBJ1-2; v_call: TRBV12-3/TRBV12-4; d_call: .; cdr3_nt: TGTGCCAGCAGTTCGTGGGCAGGGCTGGGCTACACCTTC; cdr3_aa: CASSSWAGLGYTF
clone_size: .; j_call: TRBJ2-1; v_call: TRBV20-1; d_call: .; cdr3_nt: TGCAGTGCTAGAGATGGTACGGGGCGCTCCTACAATGAGCAGTTCTTC; cdr3_aa: CSARDGTGRSYNEQFF
clone_size: .; j_call: TRBJ2-5; v_call: TRBV10-3; d_call: .; cdr3_nt: TGTGCCATCAGTGGACAGGGACGGAGCGGGGGACCCGAGACCCAGTACTTC; cdr3_aa: CAISGQGRSGGPETQYF
clone_size: .; j_call: TRBJ1-5; v_call: TRBV12-3/TRBV12-4; d_call: .; cdr3_nt: TGTGCCAGCAGCCAGAGGGACAATTCTCAGCCCCAGCATTTT; cdr3_aa: CASSQRDNSQPQHF
clone_size: few; j_call: TRBJ2-7; v_call: TRBV7-8; d_call: .; cdr3_nt: TGTGCCAGCAGCTTTGGTGGGCAGGGAAGGCTACGGCAGTACTTC; cdr3_aa: CASSFGGQGRLRQYF
clone_size: .; j_call: TRBJ1-1; v_call: TRBV7-9; d_call: .; cdr3_nt: TGTGCCAGCAGCTCGTACAGGGTGTCGAGCACTGAAGCTTTCTTT; cdr3_aa: CASSSYRVSSTEAFF